This T cell receptor beta chain was found in a study of T cells in localized non-small cell lung cancer. A note on this clone: What it binds is not known.

TCRdb's table, derived via immunoSEQ multiplex PCR, lists solely in-frame clones and lacks some. The repertoire holds over 20,000 clones, with about 80% as singletons. Whole-study results and caveats: Greater blood T cell density accompanied longer overall survival. Uninvolved adjacent lung had the highest recorded T cell clonality, with tumor below it.

The sample was PBMCs, taken before any cancer treatment. The clonotype originates from a man aged 40 to 75 with stage II lung adenocarcinoma.

The CDR3 DNA reads TGTGCCATCAAAGCAGATACTACTGGAAACACCATATATTTT. Protein: CAIKADTTGNTIYF. This sequence joins TRBV10-3 and TRBJ1-3, with D unclear. CDR1 ENHRY and CDR2 SYGVKD come from the germline V gene. The V and J ends lost 7 bases and 2 bases respectively, with 12 bases between them. This CDR3 comprises 14 residues.